These 10 T cell receptor beta chains share one sample of origin, sequenced in a study of shared clonotypes between healthy human individuals. Assay: immunoSEQ multiplex PCR; the TCRdb copy retains only in-frame clones and omits some. The repertoire holds approximately 2,200,000 clones, with under 95% as singletons. CD45RO negativity and positive selection for CCR7 defined naive CD8 cells, a population that excluded terminally differentiated effector memory CD45RA+ cells. Sequenced input: naive CD8+ T cells from PBMCs. The receptors here all came from a man between 18 and 35 years old in good health. Some clones in this sample may be carry-over from other donors' samples.

This clone has more than one count but fewer than ten. The chain couples TRBV27 to TRBJ1-1; tentatively, D is TRBD1 (6 bases). The germline gives CDR1 MNHEY, CDR2 SMNVEV (reference sequence). This CDR3 has 14 residues. V was cut by 2 bases and J by 3 bases, with 10 bases left in between. In nucleotides, the CDR3 is TGTGCCAGCAGTTTACTACAGGGTTACACTGAAGCTTTCTTT. Translating gives CASSLLQGYTEAFF.

This chain links TRBV4-1 with TRBJ2-7; 12 bases line up with TRBD2. Germline V lookup: CDR1 MGHRA, CDR2 YSYEKL. The CDR3 length is 16 residues. V lost 4 bases and J lost 4; bases outside the gene matches: 8. The CDR3 DNA reads TGCGCCAGCAGCCTTCGACTAGCGGGAGCCCCTTACGAGCAGTACTTC. Protein sequence: CASSLRLAGAPYEQYF.

The chain recombines TRBV5-4 with TRBJ2-1; D might be TRBD2 (6 bases). The germline gives CDR1 SGHNT, CDR2 YYREEE (reference sequence). Trimming removed 0 bases from V and 15 bases from J, with 13 bases in between. This CDR3 contains 12 residues. Here the CDR3 reads CASSLGRLVWFF. CDR3 bases: TGTGCCAGCAGCTTGGGACGACTAGTCTGGTTCTTC.

This clone is a singleton in its sample. V is TRBV9 and J is TRBJ2-1; D uncertain. The germline V and J ends were trimmed by 1 base and 8 bases, with 16 bases remaining between them. Per the germline V gene, CDR1 is SGDLS and CDR2 is YYNGEE. The CDR3 consists of 15 residues. The CDR3 DNA follows: TGTGCCAGCAGCGTAACGGGCCTAAGGATCGATGAGCAGTTCTTC. It is translated as CASSVTGLRIDEQFF. Full variable domain (missing parts from reference TRBV9 and TRBJ2-1): DSGVTQTPKHLITATGQRVTLRCSPRSGDLSVYWYQQSLDQGLQFLIQYYNGEERAKGNILERFSAQQFPDLHSELNLSSLELGDSALYFCASSVTGLRIDEQFFGPGTRLTVL.

The V call is TRBV15, the J call TRBJ1-2; D remains unclear. CDR3 length: 15 residues. Germline V gene data show CDR1 as LNHNV and CDR2 as YYDKDF (reference sequence). Trimming removed 0 bases at V and 4 bases at J, with 12 bases between. As DNA, the CDR3 is TGTGCCACCAGCAGAGATGGGAATCAGATCTATGGCTACACCTTC. Its translation: CATSRDGNQIYGYTF.

The rearrangement links TRBV7-8 to TRBJ1-4; D gene uncertain. This CDR3 has 14 amino acids. V was trimmed by 4 bases and J by 7 bases, leaving 13 bases between them. Germline CDR1 is SGHVS and CDR2 is FQNEAQ. The CDR3 region has the DNA TGTGCCAGCAGCTCAAAGGAAACATTTGAAAAACTGTTTTTT. The encoded protein is CASSSKETFEKLFF.

The rearrangement uses TRBV7-9 and TRBJ1-1; 7 bases map to TRBD1. The V and J ends lost 5 bases and 5 bases, in that order; junction bases with no gene match: 5. The CDR3 spans 13 residues. Germline CDR1 reads SEHNR; CDR2 reads FQNEAQ (reference sequence). For the CDR3, the DNA is TGTGCCAGCAGCGGGACAGACCCTACTGAAGCTTTCTTT. Translated, it gives CASSGTDPTEAFF. Complete variable domain (other parts from reference TRBV7-9 and TRBJ1-1): DTGVSQNPRHKITKRGQNVTFRCDPISEHNRLYWYRQTLGQGPEFLTYFQNEAQLEKSRLLSDRFSAERPKGSFSTLEIQRTEQGDSAMYLCASSGTDPTEAFFGQGTRLTVV.

With regard to this clone: Different DNA sequences within this sample yield the same CDR3. This rearrangement joins TRBV19 to TRBJ2-5; a possible D gene is TRBD1 (6 bases). CDR1 and CDR2 (germline): LNHDA, SQIVND (reference sequence). CDR3 size: 15 residues. Trimming left V 3 bases short and J 2 bases short, with 13 bases between. The CDR3 sequence is CASSIRDTYQETQYF. The CDR3 DNA reads as TGTGCCAGTAGTATCCGGGACACGTATCAAGAGACCCAGTACTTC.

The CDR3 DNA reads as TGTGCCAGCAGCTGGCCCTTAACAGAGCCGAACACTGAAGCTTTCTTT. As protein: CASSWPLTEPNTEAFF. The J gene is TRBJ1-1, the V gene TRBV5-5; D is uncertain. V dropped 3 bases and J dropped 1 base, with 16 bases sitting between them. Germline loops: CDR1 SGHKS, CDR2 YYEKEE (reference sequence). The CDR3 has 16 residues.

V gene TRBV28 combines with J gene TRBJ2-6; D ambiguous. CDR3 length: 18 residues. Per the germline V gene, CDR1 is MDHEN and CDR2 is SYDVKM. V was pared by 2 bases and J by 0 bases, with 14 bases between. The CDR3, as DNA: TGTGCCAGCAGTTTAACATACGGACGGCTCTCTGGGGCCAACGTCCTGACTTTC. This gives the protein CASSLTYGRLSGANVLTF.